The 21 T cell receptor beta chains given below trace back to one sample, sequenced in a study of somatic mutations in cytotoxic T cells in rheumatoid arthritis. TCRdb's copy holds only in-frame clones and misses some; the assay was immunoSEQ multiplex PCR. The data contain 7,100 or so clones, roughly 75% of them seen just once; the ten biggest clones take up over 9.5%. Sequenced input: CD8+ T cells sorted from blood. These receptors came from an adult with rheumatoid arthritis.

The J gene is TRBJ2-5, the V gene TRBV18; D is ambiguous. The CDR3 contains 15 residues. V was trimmed by 0 bases and J by 6 bases, leaving 14 bases between them. The germline V gene has CDR1 KGHSH and CDR2 LQKENI. This CDR3 reads CASSPPAIVPQTQYF. The CDR3 DNA is TGTGCCAGCTCACCACCGGCCATCGTTCCCCAGACCCAGTACTTC.

The chain recombines TRBV5-4 with TRBJ2-5, with D tentatively TRBD2 (6 bases). V gave up 4 bases and J gave up 5 bases, with 21 bases separating them. CDR3 length equals 16 residues. The V gene's germline CDR1 is SGHNT and CDR2 YYREEE (reference sequence). The CDR3 nucleotides read TGTGCCAGCAGCCCGGGAGAGGCACGAGGTGGGGAGACCCAGTACTTC. Its translation: CASSPGEARGGETQYF.

The chain couples TRBV5-1 to TRBJ2-3, with D perhaps matching TRBD1 or TRBD2 (6 bases each). The CDR3 sequence is 16 residues long. Trimming took 4 bases from V and 6 from J, leaving 21 bases between them. The germline V gene has CDR1 SGHRS and CDR2 YFSETQ. CDR3: CASSPPAGRGGDTQYF. The CDR3 DNA is TGCGCCAGCAGCCCCCCCGCCGGTCGAGGGGGGGATACGCAGTATTTT.

The rearrangement links TRBV9 to TRBJ2-2; no clear D. CDR1 is SGDLS and CDR2 is YYNGEE in the germline V gene. This CDR3 has 13 residues. The ends were cut back, 6 bases at V and 8 bases at J, with 14 bases in the middle. The CDR3 reads CASTAAERGELFF. Here the CDR3 DNA reads TGTGCCAGCACGGCGGCTGAAAGGGGGGAGCTGTTTTTT.

By share, this clone ranks as large. The chain carries TRBV28 and TRBJ1-2; 7 positions agree with TRBD1. Losses at the gene ends were 2 bases for V and 6 bases for J; bases not matched to a gene: 9. Germline CDR1 reads MDHEN; CDR2 reads SYDVKM. This CDR3 comprises 15 residues. CDR3 DNA sequence: TGTGCCAGCAGTTTAACAGGGGAGTTTGGGAATGGCTACACCTTC. This translates into CASSLTGEFGNGYTF.

The gene calls are TRBV5-5 and TRBJ2-6; TRBD1 aligns across 12 bases. The germline CDR1 and CDR2 sequences are SGHKS and YYEKEE (reference sequence). The J segment lost 3 bases and the V segment lost 5 bases, leaving 9 bases of the junction unmatched. CDR3 length: 18 amino acids. The CDR3 protein is CASSSGTGGMGGANVLTF. CDR3 sequence (DNA): TGTGCCAGCAGTTCCGGGACAGGGGGCATGGGTGGGGCCAACGTCCTGACTTTC.

CDR3 DNA: TGTGCCAGCAGCGGAATAGTGGGGGTCCGAGAGACCCAGTACTTC. It encodes CASSGIVGVRETQYF. The V and J genes are TRBV9 and TRBJ2-5, with D tentatively TRBD1 or TRBD2 (5 bases each). CDR1 is SGDLS and CDR2 is YYNGEE in the germline V gene. The length of the CDR3 is 15 residues. The V end lost 3 bases, the J end lost 4 bases, and 16 bases lay between the germline ends.

V and J are TRBV2 and TRBJ2-5; 9 bases are a match to TRBD2. This CDR3 contains 14 residues. Trimming cost V 7 bases and J 2 bases; bases outside gene matches: 5. Germline V gene lookup returns CDR1 SNHLY and CDR2 FYNNEI. CDR3 amino acids: CASTRGLAQETQYF. CDR3 in DNA: TGTGCCAGCACCCGAGGACTAGCGCAAGAGACCCAGTACTTC.

The CDR3 spells CATSESPGYEQYF. In DNA, the CDR3 is TGTGCCACCAGCGAATCCCCCGGCTACGAGCAGTACTTC. The chain couples TRBV15 to TRBJ2-7; D ambiguous. The CDR3 has 13 amino acids. The V gene's germline CDR1 is LNHNV and CDR2 YYDKDF (reference sequence). The germline V and J ends were trimmed by 5 bases and 3 bases, with 11 bases remaining between them.

The chain combines TRBV7-9 with TRBJ1-5; TRBD1 matches at 8 bases. CDR3 length: 15 residues. The V segment lost 5 bases and the J segment 4 bases; nucleotides outside the gene matches: 7. The germline gives CDR1 SEHNR, CDR2 FQNEAQ (reference sequence). CDR3 residues: CASSHGGQVNQPQHF. The CDR3 nucleotides read TGTGCCAGCAGCCATGGGGGACAGGTGAATCAGCCCCAGCATTTT.

This chain links TRBV11-2 with TRBJ2-7; unclear D gene. V was pared by 1 base and J by 5 bases, with 9 bases between. Per germline, CDR1 SGHAT and CDR2 FQNNGV. This CDR3 is built from 13 residues. CDR3 residues: CASSLAQHNEQYV. CDR3 coding DNA: TGTGCCAGCAGCTTAGCCCAACATAACGAGCAGTACGTC.

The chain has TRBV5-8 and TRBJ1-2, with a tentative D call TRBD1 (5 bases). Per the germline V gene, CDR1 is SGHTS and CDR2 is YDEGEE. The V gene lost 5 bases and the J gene lost 5 bases, with 16 bases spanning the gap. This CDR3 is built from 14 residues. This CDR3 is CASREGAGVYGYTF. In nucleotides, the CDR3 is TGTGCCAGCAGGGAAGGGGCAGGAGTATATGGCTACACCTTC.

This clone showed up just a few times. This chain connects TRBV7-6 to TRBJ1-1; TRBD1 is a possible D gene (6 bases). This CDR3 is 16 amino acids long. Trimming removed 1 base at V and 4 bases at J, with 16 bases between. CDR1 is SGHVS and CDR2 is FNYEAQ in the germline V gene. CDR3 DNA sequence: TGTGCCAGCAGCTTAGGATACAGGGTAGGAGGCACTGAAGCTTTCTTT. Protein: CASSLGYRVGGTEAFF.

J is TRBJ2-4 and V is TRBV29-1; D remains unclear. V was clipped by 4 bases and J by 2 bases, with 6 bases between them. Germline V gives CDR1 SQVTM, CDR2 ANQGSEA. There are 12 residues in the CDR3. CDR3: CSVAGPKNIQYF. CDR3 nucleotide sequence: TGCAGCGTTGCCGGGCCCAAAAACATTCAGTACTTC.

This clone has only one observation. The chain joins TRBV21-1 to TRBJ2-5. TRBV21-1 is a known pseudogene. The CDR3 consists of 13 residues. The CDR3 loop is CASSPQLGETQYF. As DNA, the CDR3 is TGTGCCAGCAGCCCTCAGCTGGGGGAGACCCAGTACTTC.

This chain uses TRBV10-3 with TRBJ1-1; the match to TRBD1 covers 7 bases. Germline V CDR1 and CDR2: ENHRY, SYGVKD. CDR3 length: 15 residues. The trim removed 4 bases at V and 3 bases at J, leaving 8 bases unmatched. The CDR3: CAISAPGGAYTEAFF. In nucleotides, the CDR3 is TGTGCCATCAGTGCCCCAGGGGGGGCTTACACTGAAGCTTTCTTT.

The chain couples TRBV9 to TRBJ1-3, with D uncertain. CDR1 and CDR2 from the germline V gene are SGDLS and YYNGEE. The CDR3 length is 16 residues. V dropped 4 bases and J dropped 1 base, with 15 bases sitting between them. CDR3 sequence reads: CASSRRGWTSGNTIYF. The CDR3 DNA follows: TGTGCCAGCAGCCGGCGAGGTTGGACTTCTGGAAACACCATATATTTT.

J is TRBJ2-7 and V is TRBV5-4; 9 bases agree with TRBD1. Germline values: CDR1 SGHNT, CDR2 YYREEE (reference sequence). With V trimmed by 2 bases and J by 5 bases, 8 bases remained unmatched. This CDR3 comprises 15 residues. The CDR3, as DNA: TGTGCCAGCAGCTTTAAGGGACAGGGTTTGAACGAGCAGTACTTC. Amino acids: CASSFKGQGLNEQYF.

The genes are TRBV2 and TRBJ1-1, with D maybe TRBD1 (6 bases). CDR1 and CDR2 from the germline V gene are SNHLY and FYNNEI. Trimming removed 6 bases at V and 6 bases at J, with 20 bases between. The CDR3 consists of 15 residues. The CDR3 region has the DNA TGTGCCAGCAGCCCAGGACAGACTATTACTTCTGAAGCTTTCTTT. Its protein is CASSPGQTITSEAFF.

This clone was recorded a few times. The V gene is TRBV27, the J gene TRBJ2-7; TRBD1 agrees at 7 bases. The CDR3 totals 15 residues. Germline assignment: CDR1 MNHEY and CDR2 SMNVEV (reference sequence). V trimming: 4 bases; J trimming: 3 bases; junction bases outside the gene matches: 9. CDR3 nucleotide sequence: TGTGCCAGCAGTTCTCCGCAGGGGGTGAACTACGAGCAGTACTTC. Translation: CASSSPQGVNYEQYF.

The chain is built from TRBV27 and TRBJ1-1; maybe TRBD1 (6 bases). The V gene's germline CDR1 is MNHEY and CDR2 SMNVEV (reference sequence). V was pared by 2 bases and J by 0 bases, with 10 bases between. This CDR3 is built from 15 residues. Here the CDR3 reads CASSLGQPLNTEAFF. CDR3 nucleotide sequence: TGTGCCAGCAGTTTAGGACAGCCCCTGAACACTGAAGCTTTCTTT.